The 17 T cell receptor beta chains presented below share a single source sample, sequenced in a study of OX40 agonist ivuxolimab in advanced cancers. Assay used: immunoSEQ multiplex PCR; TCRdb lists only in-frame clones, some missing. Of some 86,000 clones in the sample, under 85% were seen once. The input for sequencing was CD4+ or CD8+ T cells sorted from blood, taken in a trial of the OX40 agonist ivuxolimab. These receptors originate from an adult with an advanced solid tumor such as melanoma, head and neck, liver or kidney cancer.

The genes are TRBV6-5 and TRBJ2-5; 9 positions agree with TRBD1. CDR1 and CDR2 (germline): MNHEY, SVGAGI. The length of the CDR3 is 13 residues. Trimming removed 9 bases from V and 3 bases from J; junction bases left unmatched: 5. This CDR3 reads CARKTGGEETQYF. The CDR3 nucleotides read TGTGCCAGGAAAACAGGGGGCGAAGAGACCCAGTACTTC.

J is TRBJ2-2 and V is TRBV6-5; TRBD1 aligns across 9 bases. The germline V gene encodes CDR1 MNHEY and CDR2 SVGAGI. CDR3 length: 15 amino acids. J was trimmed by 6 bases and V by 10 bases; bases with no gene match: 12. The CDR3 nucleotides read TGTGCCACATCAGAGCTACAGGGGGCAGCCGGGGAGCTGTTTTTT. Its translation is CATSELQGAAGELFF.

The rearrangement joins TRBV13 to TRBJ2-3, with a weak D call TRBD2 (6 bases). V lost 4 bases to trimming and J lost 6 bases, with 8 bases between them. Germline CDR1 PRHDT, CDR2 FYEKMQ (reference sequence). The CDR3 loop spans 12 amino acids. Here the CDR3 reads CASSSSGDTQYF. In DNA, the CDR3 is TGTGCCAGCAGCTCAAGCGGGGATACGCAGTATTTT.

This chain joins TRBV10-3 and TRBJ2-7; a weak D match, TRBD1 (5 bases). The CDR3 totals 14 residues. The V end was cut by 6 bases, the J end by 1 base, with 13 bases between. CDR1 is ENHRY and CDR2 is SYGVKD in the germline V gene. CDR3 amino acids: CAISVGKGSYEQYF. The CDR3 coding sequence is TGTGCCATCAGCGTGGGGAAGGGGTCCTACGAGCAGTACTTC.

The CDR3 loop reads CAISESPREERTEAFF. CDR3 DNA: TGTGCCATCAGTGAGTCCCCCAGGGAGGAAAGAACTGAAGCTTTCTTT. The chain carries TRBV10-3 and TRBJ1-1, with D possibly TRBD1 on 5 matching bases. CDR3 length equals 16 residues. CDR1 is ENHRY, CDR2 SYGVKD, per germline. V lost 0 bases and J lost 5, with 16 bases in between.

This rearrangement joins TRBV7-8 to TRBJ1-2; D unclear. This CDR3 is 17 amino acids long. Trimming shortened V by 2 bases and J by 6 bases, and 22 bases separated the two germline ends. Germline CDR1 SGHVS, CDR2 FQNEAQ. The CDR3 DNA reads as TGTGCCAGCAGCTTACGGGCAGCCTCGGGCCGGGTGAATGGCTACACCTTC. It is translated as CASSLRAASGRVNGYTF.

V usage is TRBV4-1 and J usage is TRBJ1-4, with D possibly being TRBD1 (6 bases). The CDR3 runs 16 residues. The germline V gene encodes CDR1 MGHRA and CDR2 YSYEKL. V was cut by 0 bases and J by 3 bases, with 11 bases left in between. CDR3 region: CASSQDPRGANEKLFF. CDR3 sequence (DNA): TGCGCCAGCAGCCAAGACCCTAGGGGGGCTAATGAAAAACTGTTTTTT.

This chain joins TRBV19 and TRBJ1-2; D unclear. The germline V and J ends were trimmed by 9 bases and 4 bases, with 15 bases remaining between them. This CDR3 is 13 amino acids long. CDR1 and CDR2 from the germline V gene are LNHDA and SQIVND (reference sequence). The CDR3 loop is CASAPTHGYGYTF. The DNA for the CDR3 is TGTGCCAGCGCACCGACGCACGGCTATGGCTACACCTTC.

The V and J genes are TRBV28 and TRBJ1-4, with D perhaps TRBD1 (5 bases). The CDR3 runs 13 residues. Trimming took off 8 bases at V and 3 bases at J, with 10 bases between the two ends. CDR1 is MDHEN, CDR2 SYDVKM, per germline. CDR3 in amino acids: CASRGVPNEKLFF. The CDR3 bases are TGTGCCAGCCGGGGGGTACCTAATGAAAAACTGTTTTTT.

This clone was seen only a few times. The rearrangement joins TRBV5-4 to TRBJ2-3; D possibly corresponds to TRBD2 (6 bases). CDR1 and CDR2 from the germline V gene are SGHNT and YYREEE (reference sequence). With 1 base removed from V and 0 bases from J, the gap between germline ends came to 6 bases. The length of the CDR3 is 14 residues. The CDR3 region has the DNA TGTGCCAGCAGCTTGCTAGCGAGCACAGATACGCAGTATTTT. Amino acid sequence: CASSLLASTDTQYF.

The chain combines TRBV29-1 with TRBJ2-3, with 8 bases that match TRBD2. Germline CDR1 reads SQVTM; CDR2 reads ANQGSEA. After removal of 1 base from V and 2 bases from J, the junction contained 8 bases not matched to a gene. CDR3 length equals 16 residues. The CDR3: CSVEGTSGSNTDTQYF. The CDR3 DNA sequence: TGCAGCGTTGAAGGAACTAGCGGTTCGAACACAGATACGCAGTATTTT.

The CDR3 DNA reads TGTGCCAGCAGCTTAATGCCAGGCTCTGGAAACACCATATATTTT. This translates into CASSLMPGSGNTIYF. The chain has TRBV7-2 and TRBJ1-3, with D unclear. This CDR3 comprises 15 residues. Trimming removed 2 bases at V and 0 bases at J, with 8 bases between. Germline V gene sequence: CDR1 SGHTA, CDR2 FQGNSA.

The V and J genes are TRBV9 and TRBJ2-1, with D hard to call. The CDR3 length is 12 residues. The germline V gene has CDR1 SGDLS and CDR2 YYNGEE. The germline V and J ends were trimmed by 3 bases and 9 bases, with 10 bases remaining between them. The CDR3 is CASSELESEQFF. Written as DNA, the CDR3 is TGTGCCAGCAGCGAACTCGAATCTGAGCAGTTCTTC.

V usage is TRBV27 and J usage is TRBJ1-2; unclear D gene. Germline V gene sequence: CDR1 MNHEY, CDR2 SMNVEV (reference sequence). The CDR3 is 12 amino acids. With 7 bases removed from V and 5 bases from J, the gap between germline ends came to 11 bases. CDR3 residues: CASKRVGYGYTF. The CDR3 DNA reads as TGTGCCAGCAAAAGGGTAGGGTATGGCTACACCTTC.

The V call is TRBV7-9, the J call TRBJ2-3; D gene unclear. The CDR3 extends over 17 amino acids. Germline-derived CDR1 and CDR2 are SEHNR and FQNEAQ (reference sequence). The ends were cut back, 5 bases at V and 0 bases at J, with 18 bases in the middle. CDR3 in amino acids: CASSPDPARSSTDTQYF. The DNA of the CDR3 is TGTGCCAGCAGCCCGGACCCCGCAAGAAGTAGCACAGATACGCAGTATTTT.

The chain links TRBV27 to TRBJ1-6; D is ambiguous. This CDR3 is built from 13 residues. The V gene lost 2 bases and the J gene lost 8 bases, with 7 bases spanning the gap. From germline, CDR1 is MNHEY and CDR2 SMNVEV (reference sequence). For the CDR3, the DNA is TGTGCCAGCAGTTTAGAGTTTGATTCACCCCTCCACTTT. Amino acid sequence: CASSLEFDSPLHF.

The gene calls are TRBV27 and TRBJ2-1, with TRBD2 matching 11 bases. The germline V gene has CDR1 MNHEY and CDR2 SMNVEV (reference sequence). J lost 0 bases, V lost 1 base, and 5 bases had no gene match. This CDR3 is 18 amino acids long. For the CDR3, the DNA is TGTGCCAGCAGTTTATTAGGACTAGCGGGTGCCTCCTACAATGAGCAGTTCTTC. Its protein product is CASSLLGLAGASYNEQFF.